One and the same sample provided the 28 T cell receptor beta chains below, sequenced in a study of blood T cell repertoires in COVID-19. Profiled with immunoSEQ multiplex PCR; TCRdb holds only in-frame clones, not every one. This table has around 84,000 clones, approximately 86% appearing once. Sequenced sample: peripheral blood. Receptors were obtained from a man at least 80 years old with active or convalescent COVID-19.

The V call is TRBV6-2 or TRBV6-3, the J call TRBJ1-1; D unresolved. This CDR3 is built from 16 residues. Trimming shortened V by 0 bases and J by 0 bases, and 11 bases separated the two germline ends. Looked up from germline, CDR1 is MNHEY and CDR2 is SVGEGT. The CDR3 region has the DNA TGTGCCAGCAGTTACTCGAGGGCTAATATGAACACTGAAGCTTTCTTT. Translated: CASSYSRANMNTEAFF.

This rearrangement joins TRBV3-1 (or the pseudogene TRBV3-2) to TRBJ2-5; possibly TRBD2 for D (6 bases). Germline loops: CDR1 LGHDT, CDR2 YNNKEL (reference sequence). The CDR3 is 16 amino acids. The V and J ends lost 0 bases and 5 bases respectively, with 16 bases between them. CDR3 in DNA: TGTGCCAGCAGCCAAGAGGTTTCGGCGGGGAGGGAGACCCAGTACTTC. Its protein product is CASSQEVSAGRETQYF.

The chain is built from TRBV9 and TRBJ1-5, with D perhaps matching TRBD1 (6 bases). The CDR3 runs to 15 residues. Germline CDR1 and CDR2: SGDLS and YYNGEE. With 4 bases removed from V and 0 bases from J, the gap between germline ends came to 11 bases. The CDR3 region has the DNA TGTGCCAGCAGCCCGGGACACTATAGCAATCAGCCCCAGCATTTT. Protein product: CASSPGHYSNQPQHF.

This chain joins TRBV9 and TRBJ2-3; a possible D gene is TRBD2 (6 bases). The CDR3 runs to 16 residues. The V end lost 0 bases, the J end lost 1 base, and 12 bases lay between the germline ends. Germline V gives CDR1 SGDLS, CDR2 YYNGEE. As DNA, the CDR3 is TGTGCCAGCAGCGTAGTATCGTGGGGGGGCACAGATACGCAGTATTTT. This codes for CASSVVSWGGTDTQYF.

This chain uses TRBV18 with TRBJ2-7, with D unresolved. Germline V gene data show CDR1 as KGHSH and CDR2 as LQKENI. The CDR3 extends over 12 amino acids. V was pared by 8 bases and J by 7 bases, with 15 bases between. The CDR3 reads CASAREFREQYV. Written as DNA, the CDR3 is TGTGCCAGCGCCCGAGAGTTTCGGGAGCAGTACGTC.

This clone was picked up a small number of times. The chain joins TRBV3-1 (or the pseudogene TRBV3-2) to TRBJ1-6; D uncertain. The V gene lost 7 bases and the J gene lost 7 bases, with 8 bases spanning the gap. Germline loops: CDR1 LGHDT, CDR2 YNNKEL (reference sequence). This CDR3 spans 12 amino acids. In nucleotides, the CDR3 is TGTGCCAGCAAACGGGGAAATTCACCCCTCCACTTT. Its protein product is CASKRGNSPLHF.

The chain links TRBV20-1 to TRBJ2-5; D is unresolved. CDR3 length: 12 amino acids. Per germline, CDR1 DFQATT and CDR2 SNEGSKA (reference sequence). With 3 bases removed from V and 4 bases from J, the gap between germline ends came to 9 bases. CDR3 coding DNA: TGCAGTGCTAGTGGCAGGCGAGAGACCCAGTACTTC. Amino acids: CSASGRRETQYF.

The J gene is TRBJ1-2, the V gene TRBV2; 8 bases are shared with TRBD1. From germline, CDR1 is SNHLY and CDR2 FYNNEI. The junction had 8 bases not matched to a gene; V was cut back by 4 bases and J by 4 bases. CDR3 size: 15 residues. The CDR3 DNA reads as TGTGCCAGCAGTGGCCTAGGGGACAGGCCCTATGGCTACACCTTC. This gives the protein CASSGLGDRPYGYTF.

J is TRBJ1-1 and V is TRBV5-1; TRBD1 might be the D (5 bases). The CDR3 extends over 16 amino acids. Germline CDR1 reads SGHRS; CDR2 reads YFSETQ. Trimming removed 0 bases from V and 0 bases from J, with 12 bases in between. The CDR3, as DNA: TGCGCCAGCAGCTTGGATGGGAGGGACCTGAACACTGAAGCTTTCTTT. It is translated as CASSLDGRDLNTEAFF.

This chain joins TRBV14 and TRBJ2-1; 8 bases line up with TRBD1. The CDR3 has 16 residues. CDR1 and CDR2 from the germline V gene are SGHDN and FVKESK. V trimming: 4 bases; J trimming: 3 bases; junction bases outside the gene matches: 8. CDR3 DNA sequence: TGTGCCAGCAGCCCACTACAGGGGGGTATCTACAATGAGCAGTTCTTC. Its protein product is CASSPLQGGIYNEQFF.

The rearrangement uses TRBV18 and TRBJ1-2, with a tentative D call TRBD1 (6 bases). CDR1 and CDR2 (germline): KGHSH, LQKENI. Trimming left V 2 bases short and J 2 bases short, with 12 bases between. The CDR3 contains 15 residues. The CDR3 coding sequence is TGTGCCAGCTCACCAACCGGGACAAAAAACTATGGCTACACCTTC. It yields the protein CASSPTGTKNYGYTF.

The genes are TRBV24-1 and TRBJ1-2; D remains ambiguous. V was clipped by 5 bases and J by 5 bases, with 8 bases between them. Germline V gene sequence: CDR1 KGHDR, CDR2 SFDVKD. The CDR3 covers 12 residues. Written as DNA, the CDR3 is TGTGCCACCAGTGGCAACGGGTATGGCTACACCTTC. Translating gives CATSGNGYGYTF.

The V and J genes are TRBV6-5 and TRBJ1-1; D is uncertain. The germline V gene has CDR1 MNHEY and CDR2 SVGAGI. This CDR3 spans 13 amino acids. Trimming shortened V by 5 bases and J by 2 bases, and 9 bases separated the two germline ends. CDR3 nucleotides: TGTGCCAGCAGTCGCCTGAGAAACACTGAAGCTTTCTTT. Its translation is CASSRLRNTEAFF.

The chain links TRBV24-1 to TRBJ2-5; 10 bases fit TRBD1. The CDR3 consists of 13 residues. The J segment lost 7 bases and the V segment lost 9 bases, leaving 7 bases of the junction unmatched. Germline V gene lookup returns CDR1 KGHDR and CDR2 SFDVKD. CDR3 nucleotides: TGTGCCACCGGGACAGGGGCCGCGGGGACCCAGTACTTC. It yields the protein CATGTGAAGTQYF.

The J gene is TRBJ2-2, the V gene TRBV5-1; 7 bases fit TRBD1. The CDR3 consists of 16 residues. CDR1 and CDR2 (germline): SGHRS, YFSETQ. Germline trimming cut 0 bases from V and 1 base from J; bases unmatched to any gene: 3. CDR3 DNA sequence: TGCGCCAGCAGCTTGGGGAGACAGGGGAACACCGGGGAGCTGTTTTTT. Translated, it gives CASSLGRQGNTGELFF.

This chain joins TRBV5-1 and TRBJ2-5; 10 bases are shared with TRBD2. CDR3 length: 14 amino acids. V lost 4 bases, J lost 14 bases, and 14 bases stayed unmatched. CDR1 is SGHRS, CDR2 YFSETQ, per germline. CDR3 sequence reads: CASSPQAGGLSDYF. The CDR3 DNA reads TGCGCCAGCAGCCCCCAAGCGGGGGGGCTAAGTGACTACTTC.

V is TRBV6-5 and J is TRBJ2-3; no firm D call. Per germline, CDR1 MNHEY and CDR2 SVGAGI. With 2 bases removed from V and 0 bases from J, the gap between germline ends came to 6 bases. The CDR3 is made up of 14 amino acids. This CDR3 is CASSYLTSTDTQYF. CDR3 DNA: TGTGCCAGCAGTTACCTTACTAGCACAGATACGCAGTATTTT.

The chain employs TRBV11-3 and TRBJ1-1; D unresolved. CDR1 and CDR2 (germline): SGHNT, YENEEA. This CDR3 is 14 amino acids long. Between the trimmed V and J ends, which lost 1 base and 2 bases, there was a span of 8 bases. The CDR3 DNA sequence: TGTGCCAGCAGCTTAGGTCGCAGAAACACTGAAGCTTTCTTT. Its protein product is CASSLGRRNTEAFF.

The rearrangement joins TRBV29-1 to TRBJ1-2; D remains unclear. V was trimmed by 4 bases and J by 2 bases, leaving 5 bases between them. CDR3 length equals 11 residues. The germline V gene encodes CDR1 SQVTM and CDR2 ANQGSEA. CDR3 sequence reads: CSVGSNYGYTF. In DNA form, the CDR3 reads TGCAGCGTTGGTTCGAACTATGGCTACACCTTC.

The J gene is TRBJ1-2, the V gene TRBV6-5; maybe TRBD1 (5 bases). CDR3 length: 13 amino acids. The germline V and J ends were trimmed by 4 bases and 3 bases, with 9 bases remaining between them. The germline CDR1 and CDR2 sequences are MNHEY and SVGAGI. The CDR3 DNA is TGTGCCAGCAGTTCCACAGGAGACTATGGCTACACCTTC. Translated: CASSSTGDYGYTF.

This clone was observed a handful of times. The genes are TRBV5-1 and TRBJ1-1, with D unclear. CDR3 length equals 15 residues. V was trimmed by 3 bases and J by 0 bases, leaving 12 bases between them. In germline, CDR1 is SGHRS, CDR2 YFSETQ. In nucleotides, the CDR3 is TGCGCCAGCAGCTCCCGAACCGGGGTGAACACTGAAGCTTTCTTT. This codes for CASSSRTGVNTEAFF.

The CDR3 bases are TGTGCCAGTAGTACTACGGGACAGGAAAAACTGTTTTTT. Translating it yields CASSTTGQEKLFF. The chain combines TRBV19 with TRBJ1-4; 7 nucleotides line up with TRBD1. CDR1 and CDR2 (germline): LNHDA, SQIVND (reference sequence). The trim removed 4 bases at V and 8 bases at J, leaving 4 bases unmatched. CDR3 size: 13 residues.

The chain is built from TRBV3-1 (or the pseudogene TRBV3-2) and TRBJ1-5, with a tentative D call TRBD1 (6 bases). Trimming shortened V by 2 bases and J by 5 bases, and 10 bases separated the two germline ends. CDR1 is LGHDT and CDR2 is YNNKEL in the germline V gene (reference sequence). The CDR3 is 14 amino acids. CDR3 sequence: CASSQNRVYQPQHF. The CDR3 DNA is TGTGCCAGCAGCCAAAACAGGGTTTATCAGCCCCAGCATTTT.

The J gene is TRBJ2-5, the V gene TRBV29-1; D might be TRBD1 (6 bases). Between the trimmed V and J ends, which lost 7 bases and 7 bases, there was a span of 19 bases. In germline, CDR1 is SQVTM, CDR2 ANQGSEA. The CDR3 extends over 13 amino acids. The CDR3 region is CSALRGSEGTQYF. CDR3 DNA sequence: TGCAGCGCTCTAAGGGGGTCAGAAGGGACCCAGTACTTC.

J is TRBJ2-5 and V is TRBV5-4, with 10 bases aligning to TRBD1. V shed 0 bases, J shed 4 bases, and the junction held 3 bases outside the gene matches. The V gene's germline CDR1 is SGHNT and CDR2 YYREEE (reference sequence). CDR3 size: 15 residues. The CDR3 loop is CASSLGRDRGETQYF. The CDR3 region has the DNA TGTGCCAGCAGCTTGGGCAGGGACAGGGGAGAGACCCAGTACTTC.

The gene calls are TRBV5-1 and TRBJ2-1; 9 bases map to TRBD1. In germline, CDR1 is SGHRS, CDR2 YFSETQ. Trimming took 0 bases from V and 13 from J; bases not matched to a gene: 11. The CDR3 has 15 amino acids. CDR3 protein: CASSLVGTGTDHQFF. The CDR3 DNA reads as TGCGCCAGCAGCTTGGTTGGGACAGGGACGGATCACCAGTTCTTC.

This clone was counted only a few times. The chain recombines TRBV20-1 with TRBJ1-2; D is uncertain. This CDR3 region has 14 residues. Per the germline V gene, CDR1 is DFQATT and CDR2 is SNEGSKA (reference sequence). V was pared by 3 bases and J by 1 base, with 12 bases between. In DNA, the CDR3 is TGCAGTGCTAGTATGGCACCTCATAACTATGGCTACACCTTC. Its protein is CSASMAPHNYGYTF.

This clone was found once. The rearrangement uses TRBV30 and TRBJ1-6; 9 bases are shared with TRBD1. Germline V CDR1 and CDR2: GTSNPN, SVGIG (reference sequence). V lost 2 bases to trimming and J lost 8 bases; unmatched junction nucleotides: 4. The CDR3 length is 14 residues. Here the CDR3 reads CAWSLTGGDSPLHF. CDR3 nucleotides: TGTGCCTGGAGTTTAACAGGGGGCGATTCACCCCTCCACTTT.